The 28 T cell receptor beta chains below were found in one sample sequenced in a study of early T cells in non-severe SARS-CoV-2 infection. Via MiXCR, TCRdb re-called the 5' RACE reads, giving one row per CDR3 protein. The sample records 90,000 to 120,000 distinct CDR3 sequences, 9.5% to 13% being singletons. The material sequenced was whole blood. These receptors originate from an adult who was a healthcare worker with PCR-confirmed SARS-CoV-2 infection or an uninfected control (not recorded which).

The chain joins TRBV29-1 to TRBJ2-2, with D unresolved. Germline V gene data show CDR1 as SQVTM and CDR2 as ANQGSEA. V lost 5 bases and J lost 2, with 3 bases in between. This CDR3 contains 11 residues. As DNA, the CDR3 is TGCAGCGTTACAAACACCGGGGAGCTGTTTTTT. This gives the protein CSVTNTGELFF.

A few counts support this clonotype. The chain joins TRBV5-4 to TRBJ1-1; D is unclear. Germline V gives CDR1 SGHNT, CDR2 YYREEE (reference sequence). Trimming stripped 4 bases from V and 1 base from J, with 11 bases between. This CDR3 contains 14 residues. The CDR3 nucleotides read TGTGCCAGCAGCCCCCGGTTAGGGAACACTGAAGCTTTCTTT. It is translated as CASSPRLGNTEAFF.

This sequence joins TRBV30 and TRBJ2-3; possibly TRBD2 for D (7 bases). Trimming removed 5 bases from V and 0 bases from J, with 15 bases in between. Looked up from germline, CDR1 is GTSNPN and CDR2 is SVGIG (reference sequence). The CDR3 is made up of 15 amino acids. The CDR3 DNA reads as TGTGCCTGGGTTAAGGGGGGGAGTAGCACAGATACGCAGTATTTT. Its protein is CAWVKGGSSTDTQYF.

This clonotype occurred a few times. The chain links TRBV5-4 to TRBJ2-6, with 9 bases matching TRBD1. Germline CDR1 and CDR2: SGHNT and YYREEE (reference sequence). Germline trimming cut 8 bases from V and 2 bases from J; bases unmatched to any gene: 5. The CDR3 totals 15 residues. The CDR3 sequence is CASTGQGPGANVLTF. The CDR3 DNA follows: TGTGCCAGTACCGGACAGGGGCCTGGGGCCAACGTCCTGACTTTC.

This clonotype was detected only a few times. The J gene is TRBJ2-2, the V gene TRBV27; 7 nucleotides match TRBD1. V was clipped by 5 bases and J by 1 base; unmatched bases: 10. CDR1 MNHEY and CDR2 SMNVEV come from the germline V gene (reference sequence). CDR3 length: 17 residues. CDR3 residues: CASSDRLRGLNTGELFF. The DNA for the CDR3 is TGTGCCAGCAGTGACCGCTTGAGGGGGCTGAACACCGGGGAGCTGTTTTTT.

The J gene is TRBJ1-2, the V gene TRBV29-1; maybe TRBD1 (6 bases). CDR3 size: 12 residues. Trimming took 6 bases from V and 4 from J, leaving 12 bases between them. Germline V lookup: CDR1 SQVTM, CDR2 ANQGSEA. For the CDR3, the DNA is TGCAGCGTCGCGTCACAGGGCTATGGCTACACCTTC. It translates to CSVASQGYGYTF. The entire variable domain, with the rest obtained from reference TRBV29-1 and TRBJ1-2, is as follows: SAVISQKPSRDICQRGTSLTIQCQVDSQVTMMFWYRQQPGQSLTLIATANQGSEATYESGFVIDKFPISRPNLTFSTLTVSNMSPEDSSIYLCSVASQGYGYTFGSGTRLTVV.

In its sample, this clonotype was seen a few times. The chain links TRBV28 to TRBJ1-6, with D maybe TRBD1 (6 bases). Looked up from germline, CDR1 is MDHEN and CDR2 is SYDVKM. This CDR3 is 14 amino acids long. Trimming removed 11 bases from V and 0 bases from J, with 11 bases in between. DNA of the CDR3: TGTGCCGTGGGGGCCAGCTCCTATAATTCACCCCTCCACTTT. Translating gives CAVGASSYNSPLHF.

This clonotype was seen ten or more times. The rearrangement uses TRBV6-5 and TRBJ2-1, with TRBD2 matching 9 bases. CDR3 size: 14 residues. Germline CDR1 and CDR2: MNHEY and SVGAGI. The V segment lost 4 bases and the J segment 3 bases; nucleotides outside the gene matches: 1. The CDR3, as DNA: TGTGCCAGCAGTTCTAGCGGGGTCTACAATGAGCAGTTCTTC. This sequence encodes CASSSSGVYNEQFF.

The chain links TRBV15 to TRBJ1-1; TRBD1 aligns across 7 bases. Germline loops: CDR1 LNHNV, CDR2 YYDKDF (reference sequence). This CDR3 region has 16 residues. The V segment lost 4 bases and the J segment 1 base; nucleotides outside the gene matches: 9. The CDR3 DNA follows: TGTGCCACCAGCACCCAACCGGGGGACAGGAACACTGAAGCTTTCTTT. As protein: CATSTQPGDRNTEAFF.

This clonotype showed up many times. V and J are TRBV7-8 and TRBJ2-7; TRBD1 agrees at 10 bases. Germline V lookup: CDR1 SGHVS, CDR2 FQNEAQ. Trimming removed 5 bases from V and 5 bases from J; junction bases left unmatched: 6. The CDR3 totals 14 residues. The DNA of the CDR3 is TGTGCCAGCAGCCCACGGGACAGGGGAGACGAGCAGTACTTC. Translating it yields CASSPRDRGDEQYF. The whole variable domain, remainder taken from reference TRBV7-8 and TRBJ2-7, is GAGVSQSPRYKVAKRGQDVALRCDPISGHVSLFWYQQALGQGPEFLTYFQNEAQLDKSGLPSDRFFAERPEGSVSTLKIQRTQQEDSAVYLCASSPRDRGDEQYFGPGTRLTVT.

This clonotype has a count of ten or more. The chain is built from TRBV2 and TRBJ2-7, with D hard to call. In germline, CDR1 is SNHLY, CDR2 FYNNEI. Trimming took off 8 bases at V and 0 bases at J, with 11 bases between the two ends. The CDR3 contains 13 residues. The CDR3 here is CASGPYNSYEQYF. The CDR3 nucleotides read TGTGCCAGCGGGCCTTACAACTCCTACGAGCAGTACTTC.

This clonotype was detected many times. The chain employs TRBV18 and TRBJ2-3; TRBD1 matches at 9 bases. V lost 0 bases to trimming and J lost 3 bases; unmatched junction nucleotides: 4. The CDR3 has 16 residues. Germline CDR1 and CDR2: KGHSH and LQKENI. The CDR3 sequence is CASSPPGQGITDTQYF. The CDR3 DNA reads TGTGCCAGCTCACCACCGGGACAGGGAATTACAGATACGCAGTATTTT.

This clonotype was picked up many times. The V gene is TRBV20-1, the J gene TRBJ2-7, with 7 positions matching TRBD1. This CDR3 has 13 amino acids. V was clipped by 3 bases and J by 2 bases; unmatched bases: 4. The germline gives CDR1 DFQATT, CDR2 SNEGSKA (reference sequence). The CDR3 here is CSASGDRAYEQYF. CDR3 DNA sequence: TGCAGTGCTAGTGGTGACAGGGCCTACGAGCAGTACTTC.

This clonotype was picked up a small number of times. The rearrangement links TRBV28 to TRBJ2-7; 7 bases line up with TRBD1. V lost 4 bases to trimming and J lost 2 bases; unmatched junction nucleotides: 5. The CDR3 is made up of 14 amino acids. The germline gives CDR1 MDHEN, CDR2 SYDVKM. This CDR3 is CASSYRTGPYEQYF. In DNA form, the CDR3 reads TGTGCCAGCAGTTATAGGACAGGACCCTACGAGCAGTACTTC.

Turning to this clonotype: This clone may be a read error of a much larger clone one base away. The rearrangement joins TRBV24-1 to TRBJ2-1, with a weak D call TRBD1 (6 bases). Germline loops: CDR1 KGHDR, CDR2 SFDVKD. This CDR3 has 16 residues. CDR3 region: CATSDPTGTTYNERFF. CDR3 DNA sequence: TGTGCCACCAGTGACCCCACAGGGACCACCTACAATGAGCGGTTCTTC.

This clonotype has only a few counts. This chain connects TRBV25-1 to TRBJ1-3; TRBD1 might be the D (6 bases). V lost 3 bases to trimming and J lost 0 bases, with 18 bases between them. This CDR3 is 18 amino acids long. Germline-derived CDR1 and CDR2 are MGHDK and SYGVNS. In DNA form, the CDR3 reads TGTGCCAGCAGTGACAAACGAGGGACAACACTCTCTGGAAACACCATATATTTT. This sequence encodes CASSDKRGTTLSGNTIYF.

At least ten counts were recorded for this clonotype. The CDR3 here is CAWSQGGGSPVSEQFF. The CDR3 nucleotides are TGTGCCTGGAGTCAAGGGGGGGGCTCGCCAGTCAGTGAGCAGTTCTTC. The V and J genes are TRBV30 and TRBJ2-1, with D possibly TRBD2 on 7 matching bases. The CDR3 totals 16 residues. Looked up from germline, CDR1 is GTSNPN and CDR2 is SVGIG (reference sequence). The germline V and J ends were trimmed by 2 bases and 9 bases, with 23 bases remaining between them.

This clonotype was counted a few times. The rearrangement links TRBV20-1 to TRBJ1-2; D not resolved. Trimming shortened V by 6 bases and J by 0 bases, and 14 bases separated the two germline ends. Germline CDR1 reads DFQATT; CDR2 reads SNEGSKA (reference sequence). The CDR3 consists of 14 residues. The CDR3, as DNA: TGCAGTGCCACGGCGGGGATGGCTAACTATGGCTACACCTTC. Translation: CSATAGMANYGYTF.

On this clonotype itself: A much larger clone is a single base away; this may be a read error. This sequence joins TRBV19 and TRBJ2-1; 12 bases line up with TRBD2. Trimming removed 5 bases from V and 9 bases from J; junction bases left unmatched: 11. This CDR3 is 16 amino acids long. The V gene's germline CDR1 is LNHDA and CDR2 SQIVND (reference sequence). CDR3 sequence: CASSSSGRVLRGEQFF. Written as DNA, the CDR3 is TGTGCCAGTAGTTCTAGCGGGAGGGTCCTTCGAGGTGAGCAGTTCTTC.

The chain is built from TRBV5-1 and TRBJ2-7, with D possibly called TRBD1 or TRBD2 (5 bases each). The CDR3 is 15 amino acids. Trimming pared 5 bases from V and 5 bases from J, leaving 20 bases between. Germline lookup yields CDR1 SGHRS and CDR2 YFSETQ. The chain's CDR3 is CASSPAGTSFDEQYF. The DNA of the CDR3 is TGCGCCAGCAGTCCCGCCGGGACGTCCTTCGACGAGCAGTACTTC.

This clonotype has just a few counts. The chain couples TRBV2 to TRBJ1-5; D may be TRBD1 (6 bases). Germline loops: CDR1 SNHLY, CDR2 FYNNEI. The CDR3 contains 12 residues. V lost 4 bases and J 14 bases, leaving 15 bases between the germline ends. This CDR3 is CASSVNRVKKHF. In DNA, the CDR3 is TGTGCCAGCAGTGTTAACAGGGTTAAGAAGCATTTT.

The sample holds a few counts of this clonotype. CDR3 protein: CASSLRDGIYGYTF. CDR3 nucleotides: TGTGCCAGCAGTTTAAGAGACGGAATCTATGGCTACACCTTC. The chain has TRBV12-3 or TRBV12-4 and TRBJ1-2; unclear D gene. V gave up 2 bases and J gave up 4 bases, with 11 bases separating them. CDR3 length equals 14 residues.

The J gene is TRBJ2-1, the V gene TRBV19; TRBD2 matches 16 bases. Germline values: CDR1 LNHDA, CDR2 SQIVND (reference sequence). This CDR3 has 18 residues. V was clipped by 3 bases and J by 8 bases; unmatched bases: 10. CDR3 coding DNA: TGTGCCAGTAGTATGCAGGGACTAGCGGGAGGGCCAACGGATGAGCAGTTCTTC. This encodes CASSMQGLAGGPTDEQFF.

This clonotype was observed a few times. The CDR3 is CASKRSGPTEAFF. Here the CDR3 DNA reads TGTGCCAGCAAAAGGTCAGGGCCCACTGAAGCTTTCTTT. The chain has TRBV28 and TRBJ1-1; D might be TRBD1 (5 bases). V was cut by 7 bases and J by 4 bases, with 13 bases left in between. From germline, CDR1 is MDHEN and CDR2 SYDVKM. This CDR3 is built from 13 residues.

This clonotype was observed at least ten times. The genes are TRBV7-2 and TRBJ2-7; possibly TRBD1 for D (6 bases). The CDR3 covers 16 residues. V dropped 5 bases and J dropped 3 bases, with 20 bases sitting between them. Germline values: CDR1 SGHTA, CDR2 FQGNSA. The CDR3 protein is CASSPQGRRGFYEQYF. Here the CDR3 DNA reads TGTGCCAGCAGCCCCCAAGGACGCAGGGGCTTCTACGAGCAGTACTTC.

This clonotype was seen at least ten times. The rearrangement links TRBV7-9 to TRBJ2-7; the match to TRBD1 covers 7 bases. CDR3 length equals 16 residues. CDR1 and CDR2 (germline): SEHNR, FQNEAQ (reference sequence). V was pared by 4 bases and J by 0 bases, with 9 bases of the junction left unmatched. The CDR3 DNA follows: TGTGCCAGCAGCTCCACAACAGGGGCCGACTCCTACGAGCAGTACTTC. Protein: CASSSTTGADSYEQYF.

A few counts support this clonotype. V usage is TRBV7-9 and J usage is TRBJ2-5; the D call may be TRBD1 or TRBD2 (6 bases each). V lost 5 bases to trimming and J lost 5 bases, with 15 bases between them. The CDR3 is 14 residues long. Germline-derived CDR1 and CDR2 are SEHNR and FQNEAQ (reference sequence). This CDR3 is CASSPATGGETQYF. CDR3 bases: TGTGCCAGCAGCCCAGCGACAGGAGGGGAGACCCAGTACTTC. Full variable domain (remainder filled in from reference TRBV7-9 and TRBJ2-5): DTGVSQNPRHKITKRGQNVTFRCDPISEHNRLYWYRQTLGQGPEFLTYFQNEAQLEKSRLLSDRFSAERPKGSFSTLEIQRTEQGDSAMYLCASSPATGGETQYFGPGTRLLVL.

The V and J genes are TRBV6-5 and TRBJ2-5; TRBD1 matches at 8 bases. Germline assignment: CDR1 MNHEY and CDR2 SVGAGI. V gave up 5 bases and J gave up 13 bases; unmatched junction bases: 9. The CDR3 spans 12 residues. In DNA, the CDR3 is TGTGCCAGCAGTCCACCGACAGGGGACTTGTACTTC. Its protein is CASSPPTGDLYF.